Following are 16 T cell receptor beta chains from one sample sequenced in a study of T cell responses to AZD1222 COVID-19 vaccine. Libraries were prepared by immunoSEQ multiplex PCR; TCRdb keeps only in-frame clonotypes and omits some of them. The table records roughly 180,000 clones, 85% to 95% of them present only once. The sample was peripheral blood, taken 28 days after the second AZD1222 dose. The origin of the receptors is an adult who received the AZD1222 COVID-19 vaccine.

The V and J genes are TRBV28 and TRBJ2-5; TRBD1 matches 8 bases. This CDR3 contains 14 residues. Germline CDR1 and CDR2: MDHEN and SYDVKM. Unmatched junction bases numbered 6, after V lost 2 bases and J lost 7 bases. The CDR3 here is CASSLNGQGTTQYF. CDR3 in DNA: TGTGCCAGCAGTTTAAACGGACAGGGAACGACCCAGTACTTC.

The chain is built from TRBV2 and TRBJ2-3; possible D gene TRBD1, 5 bases. The CDR3 runs to 15 residues. V shed 7 bases and J shed 2 bases, with 16 bases lying between them. CDR1 SNHLY and CDR2 FYNNEI come from the germline V gene. In DNA, the CDR3 is TGTGCCAGCAACGGCAAGGGGAACCACACAGATACGCAGTATTTT. It translates to CASNGKGNHTDTQYF.

The chain combines TRBV21-1 with TRBJ2-7; the table's D call of TRBD1 was not tested on the DNA. TRBV21-1 is a recognized pseudogene. The CDR3 is 14 residues long. In nucleotides, the CDR3 is TGTGCCAGCAGCCATCGACAGGGCCACTACGAGCAGTACTTC. Residues: CASSHRQGHYEQYF.

This chain connects TRBV5-8 to TRBJ1-2; 7 bases are shared with TRBD1. The CDR3 contains 14 residues. The germline gives CDR1 SGHTS, CDR2 YDEGEE. V trimming: 3 bases; J trimming: 3 bases; junction bases outside the gene matches: 5. Here the CDR3 DNA reads TGTGCCAGCAGCTCGGGACAGCCGGACTATGGCTACACCTTC. It codes for CASSSGQPDYGYTF.

The genes are TRBV6-6 and TRBJ1-6, with TRBD1 matching 7 bases. The CDR3 loop spans 15 amino acids. The germline gives CDR1 MNHNY, CDR2 SVGAGI (reference sequence). V shed 6 bases and J 3 bases; nucleotides not matched to a gene: 5. The CDR3 here is CASSLGQNYNSPLHF. For the CDR3, the DNA is TGTGCCAGCAGCCTGGGACAGAACTATAATTCACCCCTCCACTTT.

The V and J genes are TRBV11-2 and TRBJ1-1, with unresolved D. This CDR3 comprises 13 residues. CDR1 SGHAT and CDR2 FQNNGV come from the germline V gene. V lost 1 base and J 5 bases, leaving 8 bases between the germline ends. CDR3 loop: CASSLVVLTEAFF. The CDR3 nucleotides read TGTGCCAGCAGCTTAGTTGTCCTAACTGAAGCTTTCTTT. The full variable domain, completed using reference TRBV11-2 and TRBJ1-1, is EAGVAQSPRYKIIEKRQSVAFWCNPISGHATLYWYQQILGQGPKLLIQFQNNGVVDDSQLPKDRFSAERLKGVDSTLKIQPAKLEDSAVYLCASSLVVLTEAFFGQGTRLTVV.

To note about this clone: The same CDR3 arises from other DNA sequences in this sample as well. The chain links TRBV6-5 to TRBJ1-2; 7 nucleotides line up with TRBD1. The CDR3 has 13 amino acids. Germline loops: CDR1 MNHEY, CDR2 SVGAGI. V dropped 4 bases and J dropped 2; count of bases not matched to a gene: 1. The CDR3 nucleotides are TGTGCCAGCAGTTTGACAGGGAACTATGGCTACACCTTC. It yields the protein CASSLTGNYGYTF.

The J gene is TRBJ2-7, the V gene TRBV5-6; 8 bases line up with TRBD1. Germline lookup yields CDR1 SGHDT and CDR2 YYEEEE. V dropped 6 bases and J dropped 2; count of bases not matched to a gene: 4. The CDR3 loop spans 13 amino acids. In nucleotides, the CDR3 is TGTGCCAGCAAGGACAGGGTTACCTACGAGCAGTACTTC. This gives the protein CASKDRVTYEQYF.

The chain joins TRBV7-2 to TRBJ2-7; tentatively, D is TRBD1 (6 bases). Germline assignment: CDR1 SGHTA and CDR2 FQGNSA. This CDR3 contains 16 residues. Trimming left V 4 bases short and J 4 bases short, with 20 bases between. The chain's CDR3 is CASSSGLGASRYEQYF. DNA for the CDR3: TGTGCCAGCAGCTCGGGGTTGGGGGCCTCGAGATACGAGCAGTACTTC.

The rearrangement links TRBV7-6 to TRBJ2-5; D not resolved. CDR1 is SGHVS and CDR2 is FNYEAQ in the germline V gene. This CDR3 comprises 11 residues. Trimming left V 4 bases short and J 7 bases short, with 7 bases between. The DNA of the CDR3 is TGTGCCAGCAGCTCCCTGGTGACCCAGTACTTC. Its protein product is CASSSLVTQYF.

The chain has TRBV5-6 and TRBJ2-3, with D hard to call. Germline V gene data show CDR1 as SGHDT and CDR2 as YYEEEE. This CDR3 has 12 amino acids. Trimming cost V 0 bases and J 2 bases, with 1 base left between them. The DNA of the CDR3 is TGTGCCAGCAGCTTGGACACAGATACGCAGTATTTT. This encodes CASSLDTDTQYF.

The chain links TRBV12-3 or TRBV12-4 to TRBJ1-2, with D maybe TRBD1 (6 bases). The V gene lost 4 bases and the J gene lost 5 bases, with 11 bases spanning the gap. The CDR3 has 13 amino acids. The CDR3 coding sequence is TGTGCCAGCAGTTCATCAGGGGTATATGGCTACACCTTC. Its protein is CASSSSGVYGYTF.

The chain carries TRBV3-1 (or the pseudogene TRBV3-2) and TRBJ2-1, with no clear D. Germline V CDR1 and CDR2: LGHDT, YNNKEL (reference sequence). The CDR3 runs 14 residues. V was trimmed by 1 base and J by 8 bases, leaving 12 bases between them. The CDR3 region has the DNA TGTGCCAGCAGCCAAGGCGTTACAAGCGATGAGCAGTTCTTC. This gives the protein CASSQGVTSDEQFF.

This chain joins TRBV29-1 and TRBJ1-2; D remains ambiguous. V lost 7 bases, J lost 3 bases, and 15 bases lay in between. The CDR3 spans 13 residues. The germline V gene encodes CDR1 SQVTM and CDR2 ANQGSEA. CDR3 region: CSGTQMSDYGYTF. CDR3 sequence (DNA): TGCAGCGGCACCCAGATGTCCGACTATGGCTACACCTTC.

The chain employs TRBV5-1 and TRBJ2-1, with D perhaps given as TRBD1 or TRBD2 (5 bases each). The CDR3 extends over 14 amino acids. In germline, CDR1 is SGHRS, CDR2 YFSETQ. Trimming shortened V by 1 base and J by 6 bases, and 11 bases separated the two germline ends. The DNA for the CDR3 is TGCGCCAGCAGCTTGAACGGGGCCCTCAATGAGCAGTTCTTC. Its translation: CASSLNGALNEQFF.

The chain links TRBV24-1 to TRBJ2-1; TRBD2 matches at 7 bases. The CDR3 has 15 residues. V lost 7 bases, J lost 3 bases, and 8 bases stayed unmatched. CDR1 and CDR2 (germline): KGHDR, SFDVKD. The CDR3 DNA reads TGTGCCACCAGGTCAAGCGGGGACGACTACAATGAGCAGTTCTTC. Its translation: CATRSSGDDYNEQFF.